This T cell receptor beta chain was identified during a study of blood T cell repertoires in COVID-19. At the level of the study: Samples of COVID-19 (acute and convalescent) were obtained from the United States, Italy and Spain. From T cells, B-cell-depleted T cells, or PBMCs came the material, which was cDNA or gDNA.

Per the authors' pipeline: It was from reference gene primer amplification that nucleated cell counts were estimated. The repertoire was sequenced with immunoSEQ multiplex PCR; TCRdb's copy has only in-frame clones and lacks some. V and J calls and clone size are as listed in that table; D and trimming were resolved from the DNA. This repertoire shows about 44,000 clones, roughly nine tenths found once; its top ten account for roughly 15%. J gave up 5 bases and V 0 bases, and 4 bases lay outside the gene matches. Per the germline V gene, CDR1 is SGHRS and CDR2 is YFSETQ. There are 14 residues in the CDR3.

This receptor was identified in a man in his 70s with active COVID-19. This chain joins TRBV5-1 and TRBJ2-7, with 8 positions matching TRBD1. Sequencing was carried out using peripheral blood. In DNA, the CDR3 is TGCGCCAGCAGCTTGGGTCAGGGGGCCAACGAGCAGTACTTC. This codes for CASSLGQGANEQYF.